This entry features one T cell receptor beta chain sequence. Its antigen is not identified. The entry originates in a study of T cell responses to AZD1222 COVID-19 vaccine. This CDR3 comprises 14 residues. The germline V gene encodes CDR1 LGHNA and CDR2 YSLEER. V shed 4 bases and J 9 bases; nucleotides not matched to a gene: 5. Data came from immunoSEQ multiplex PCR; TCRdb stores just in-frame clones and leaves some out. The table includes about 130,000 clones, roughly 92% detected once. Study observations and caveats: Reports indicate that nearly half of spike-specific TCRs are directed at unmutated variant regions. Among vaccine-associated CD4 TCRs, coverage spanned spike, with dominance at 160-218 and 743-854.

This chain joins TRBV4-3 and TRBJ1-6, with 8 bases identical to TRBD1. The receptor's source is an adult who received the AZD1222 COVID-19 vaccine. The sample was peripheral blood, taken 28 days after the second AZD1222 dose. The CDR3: CASSPGQVISPLHF. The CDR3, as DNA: TGCGCCAGCAGCCCGGGACAGGTTATTTCACCCCTCCACTTT.